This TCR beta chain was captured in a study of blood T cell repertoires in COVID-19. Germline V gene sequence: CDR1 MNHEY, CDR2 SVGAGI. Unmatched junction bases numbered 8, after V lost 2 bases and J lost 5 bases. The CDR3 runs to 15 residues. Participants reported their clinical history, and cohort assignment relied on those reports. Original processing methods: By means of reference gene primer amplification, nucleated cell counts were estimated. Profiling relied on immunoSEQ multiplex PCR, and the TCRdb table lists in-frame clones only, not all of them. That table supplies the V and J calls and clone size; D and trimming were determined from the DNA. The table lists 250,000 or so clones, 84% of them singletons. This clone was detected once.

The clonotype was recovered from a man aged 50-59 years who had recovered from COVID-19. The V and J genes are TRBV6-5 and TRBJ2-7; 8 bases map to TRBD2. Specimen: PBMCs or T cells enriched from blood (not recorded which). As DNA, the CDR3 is TGTGCCAGCAGTTACCGTTTCGGGGGGGCCGACGAGCAGTACTTC. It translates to CASSYRFGGADEQYF.